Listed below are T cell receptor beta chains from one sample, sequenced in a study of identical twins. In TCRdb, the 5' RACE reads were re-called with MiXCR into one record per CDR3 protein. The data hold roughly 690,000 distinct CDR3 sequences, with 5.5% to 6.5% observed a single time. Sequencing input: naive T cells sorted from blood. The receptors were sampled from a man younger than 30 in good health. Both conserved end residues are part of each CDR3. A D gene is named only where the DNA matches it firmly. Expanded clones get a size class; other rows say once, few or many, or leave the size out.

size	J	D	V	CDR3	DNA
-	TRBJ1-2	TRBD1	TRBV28	CASSLHGQGAGYTF	TGTGCCAGCAGTTTACACGGACAGGGGGCTGGCTACACCTTC
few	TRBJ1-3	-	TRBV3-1	CASSQVRADSGNTIYF	TGTGCCAGCAGCCAAGTGCGGGCAGACTCTGGAAACACCATATATTTT
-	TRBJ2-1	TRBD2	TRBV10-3	CAISAPTSGEQFF	TGTGCCATCAGTGCCCCAACTAGCGGTGAGCAGTTCTTC
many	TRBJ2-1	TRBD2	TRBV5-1	CASSLYGRVNNEQFF	TGCGCCAGCAGCTTGTACGGGAGGGTTAACAATGAGCAGTTCTTC
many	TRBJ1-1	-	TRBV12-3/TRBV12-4	CASSFGVQGNTEAFF	TGTGCCAGCAGTTTTGGGGTTCAGGGGAACACTGAAGCTTTCTTT
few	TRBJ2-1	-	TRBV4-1	CASSQSQSGASYNEQFF	TGCGCCAGCAGCCAATCCCAGTCGGGAGCGTCCTACAATGAGCAGTTCTTC
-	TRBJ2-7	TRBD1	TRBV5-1	CASQGTGGNEQYF	TGCGCCAGCCAAGGGACAGGGGGCAACGAGCAGTACTTC
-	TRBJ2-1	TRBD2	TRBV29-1	CSVSGGRPSYNEQFF	TGCAGCGTTTCCGGGGGGAGACCCTCCTACAATGAGCAGTTCTTC
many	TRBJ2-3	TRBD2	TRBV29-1	CSVLGLAGSTDTQYF	TGCAGCGTTCTCGGACTAGCGGGAAGCACAGATACGCAGTATTTT
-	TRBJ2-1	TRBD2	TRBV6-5	CASTAGGEQFF	TGTGCCAGCACCGCGGGAGGTGAGCAGTTCTTC
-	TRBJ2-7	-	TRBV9	CASSSEGGGYEQYF	TGTGCCAGCAGCTCTGAGGGGGGGGGCTACGAGCAGTACTTC
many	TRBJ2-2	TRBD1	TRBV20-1	CSAPRGQGAAGELFF	TGCAGTGCTCCCCGAGGACAGGGAGCGGCCGGGGAGCTGTTTTTT
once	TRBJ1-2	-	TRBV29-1	CSVIPLLYGYTF	TGCAGCGTTATCCCATTACTCTATGGCTACACCTTC
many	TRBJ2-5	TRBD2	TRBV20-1	CSASRLAEKETQYF	TGCAGTGCTAGCCGACTAGCGGAGAAAGAGACCCAGTACTTC
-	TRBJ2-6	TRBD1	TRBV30	CAWSYGTGESGANVLTF	TGTGCCTGGAGTTACGGGACAGGGGAATCTGGGGCCAACGTCCTGACTTTC
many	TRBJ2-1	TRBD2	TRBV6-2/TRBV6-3	CASSLTSGRAEYEQFF	TGTGCCAGCAGTTTGACTAGCGGGAGGGCCGAGTATGAGCAGTTCTTC
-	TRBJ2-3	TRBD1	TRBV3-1	CASSHSPPTGDDTQYF	TGTGCCAGCAGCCACTCCCCCCCGACAGGGGACGATACGCAGTATTTT
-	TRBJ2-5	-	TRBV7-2	CASSLRWELYQETQYF	TGTGCCAGCAGCTTACGGTGGGAGTTGTATCAAGAGACCCAGTACTTC
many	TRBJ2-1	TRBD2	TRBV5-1	CASSSGTSGYEQFF	TGCGCCAGCAGCTCAGGGACTAGCGGCTATGAGCAGTTCTTC
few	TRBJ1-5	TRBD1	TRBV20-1	CSYNRGLSNQPQHF	TGCAGTTACAACAGGGGCCTGAGCAATCAGCCCCAGCATTTT
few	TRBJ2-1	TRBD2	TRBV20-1	CSAYTAGGPYEQFF	TGCAGTGCCTACACAGCGGGAGGGCCCTATGAGCAGTTCTTC
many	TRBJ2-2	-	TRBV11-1	CASSFARPAAGNTGELFF	TGTGCCAGCAGCTTTGCCCGCCCCGCGGCAGGGAACACCGGGGAGCTGTTTTTT
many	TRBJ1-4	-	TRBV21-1	CASSGIGTAIEKLFF	TGTGCCAGCAGCGGGATCGGGACAGCAATTGAAAAACTGTTTTTT
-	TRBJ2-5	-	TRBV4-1	CASSHPTTGRETQYF	TGCGCCAGCAGCCACCCGACGACAGGGAGGGAGACCCAGTACTTC
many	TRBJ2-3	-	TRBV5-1	CASSRGRSDTQYF	TGCGCCAGCAGCAGGGGCAGGTCAGATACGCAGTATTTT
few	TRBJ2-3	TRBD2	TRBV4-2	CASSQEDSGTRDTQYF	TGTGCCAGCAGCCAAGAGGATAGCGGGACTCGAGATACGCAGTATTTT
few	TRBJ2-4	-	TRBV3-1	CASSLESQRNIQYF	TGTGCCAGCAGCCTCGAGAGTCAGAGGAACATTCAGTACTTC
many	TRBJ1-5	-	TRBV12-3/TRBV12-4	CASSLGGGRPNQPQHF	TGTGCCAGCAGTTTAGGGGGGGGGAGGCCCAATCAGCCCCAGCATTTT
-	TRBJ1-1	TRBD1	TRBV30	CAWSVRGGLGLRNTEAFF	TGTGCCTGGAGTGTCAGGGGGGGGCTGGGACTAAGGAACACTGAAGCTTTCTTT